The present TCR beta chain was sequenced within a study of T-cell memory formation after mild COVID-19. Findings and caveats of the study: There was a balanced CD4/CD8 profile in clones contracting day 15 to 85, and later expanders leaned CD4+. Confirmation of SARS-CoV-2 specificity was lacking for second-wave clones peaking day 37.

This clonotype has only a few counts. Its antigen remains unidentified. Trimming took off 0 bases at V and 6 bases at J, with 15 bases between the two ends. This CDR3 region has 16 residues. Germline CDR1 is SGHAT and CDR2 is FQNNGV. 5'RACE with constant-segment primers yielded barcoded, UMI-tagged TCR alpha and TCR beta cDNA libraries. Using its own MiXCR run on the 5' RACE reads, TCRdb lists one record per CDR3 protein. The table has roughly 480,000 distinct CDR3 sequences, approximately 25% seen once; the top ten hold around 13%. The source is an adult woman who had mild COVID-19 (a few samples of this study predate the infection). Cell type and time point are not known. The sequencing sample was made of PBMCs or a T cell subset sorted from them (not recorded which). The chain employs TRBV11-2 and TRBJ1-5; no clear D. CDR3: CASSLDRQVLGQPQHF. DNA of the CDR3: TGTGCCAGCAGCTTAGATCGGCAGGTCTTAGGTCAGCCCCAGCATTTT. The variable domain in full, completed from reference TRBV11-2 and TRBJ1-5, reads EAGVAQSPRYKIIEKRQSVAFWCNPISGHATLYWYQQILGQGPKLLIQFQNNGVVDDSQLPKDRFSAERLKGVDSTLKIQPAKLEDSAVYLCASSLDRQVLGQPQHFGDGTRLSIL.